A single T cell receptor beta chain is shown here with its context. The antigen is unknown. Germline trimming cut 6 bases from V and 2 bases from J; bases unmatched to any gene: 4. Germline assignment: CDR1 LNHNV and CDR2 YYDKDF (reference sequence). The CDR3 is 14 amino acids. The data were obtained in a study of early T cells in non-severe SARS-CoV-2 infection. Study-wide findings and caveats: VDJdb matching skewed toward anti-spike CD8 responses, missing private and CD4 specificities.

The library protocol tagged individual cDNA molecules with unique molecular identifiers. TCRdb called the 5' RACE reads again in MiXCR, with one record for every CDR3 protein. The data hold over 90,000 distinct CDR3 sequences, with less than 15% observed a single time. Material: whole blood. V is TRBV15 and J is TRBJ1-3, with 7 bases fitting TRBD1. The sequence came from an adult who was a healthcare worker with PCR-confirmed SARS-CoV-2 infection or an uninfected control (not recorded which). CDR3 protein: CATRPQGAGNTIYF. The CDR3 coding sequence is TGTGCCACCAGGCCGCAGGGGGCTGGAAACACCATATATTTT.